One sample yielded the 24 T cell receptor beta chains listed below, sequenced in a study of blood T cell repertoires in COVID-19. Profiling relied on immunoSEQ multiplex PCR, and the TCRdb table lists in-frame clones only, not all of them. The table records approximately 230,000 clones, about 80% of them present only once. Sequenced input: PBMCs or T cells enriched from blood (not recorded which). These receptors originate from a man aged 40-49 years who had recovered from COVID-19.

The chain combines TRBV5-1 with TRBJ1-2; 9 bases map to TRBD1. V was pared by 3 bases and J by 6 bases, with 3 bases of the junction left unmatched. Per germline, CDR1 SGHRS and CDR2 YFSETQ. There are 13 residues in the CDR3. CDR3 in amino acids: CASSSGTGNGYTF. In nucleotides, the CDR3 is TGCGCCAGCAGCTCCGGGACAGGGAATGGCTACACCTTC.

The chain uses TRBV2 and TRBJ2-1, with D possibly matching TRBD1 (6 bases). CDR1 and CDR2 from the germline V gene are SNHLY and FYNNEI. Trimming removed 3 bases from V and 13 bases from J, with 19 bases in between. This CDR3 is 14 amino acids long. The CDR3 nucleotides read TGTGCCAGCAGTGACCTGACCGGGACAAACTATCAGTTCTTC. Its protein product is CASSDLTGTNYQFF. Filled out from reference TRBV2 and TRBJ2-1, the complete variable domain reads EPEVTQTPSHQVTQMGQEVILRCVPISNHLYFYWYRQILGQKVEFLVSFYNNEISEKSEIFDDQFSVERPDGSNFTLKIRSTKLEDSAMYFCASSDLTGTNYQFFGPGTRLTVL.

The chain links TRBV27 to TRBJ1-2, with D possibly matching TRBD1 (6 bases). V lost 7 bases to trimming and J lost 2 bases, with 23 bases between them. Germline CDR1 is MNHEY and CDR2 is SMNVEV (reference sequence). The CDR3 totals 17 residues. This chain's CDR3 is CASTSFWGREVNYGYTF. The CDR3 DNA follows: TGTGCCAGCACCTCCTTCTGGGGGCGAGAAGTAAACTATGGCTACACCTTC.

The chain recombines TRBV4-2 with TRBJ1-2; 10 bases match TRBD1. This CDR3 region has 16 residues. Germline assignment: CDR1 LGHNA and CDR2 YNFKEQ. With V trimmed by 6 bases and J by 8 bases, 15 bases remained unmatched. The CDR3 sequence is CASSFLGQGGLGGYTF. CDR3 nucleotides: TGTGCCAGCAGTTTTCTAGGACAGGGGGGACTAGGGGGCTACACCTTC.

V gene TRBV12-5 combines with J gene TRBJ2-7, with 9 bases identical to TRBD2. Trimming took 7 bases from V and 7 from J; bases not matched to a gene: 8. The CDR3 loop spans 13 amino acids. Germline V gene data show CDR1 as LGHNT and CDR2 as FRNRAP. CDR3 protein: CASANRAGGEQYF. CDR3 bases: TGTGCTAGTGCTAACCGAGCGGGAGGTGAGCAGTACTTC.

This clone was found once. V usage is TRBV9 and J usage is TRBJ1-3; weak D call: TRBD1 (5 bases). The germline V gene encodes CDR1 SGDLS and CDR2 YYNGEE. Trimming stripped 7 bases from V and 1 base from J, with 6 bases between. This CDR3 contains 12 residues. The CDR3 sequence: CASGGSGNTIYF. The CDR3 DNA is TGTGCCAGCGGGGGGTCTGGAAACACCATATATTTT.

CDR3 region: CASSVTGAYGANVLTF. The CDR3 nucleotides are TGTGCCAGCAGTGTAACAGGGGCGTATGGGGCCAACGTCCTGACTTTC. The J gene is TRBJ2-6, the V gene TRBV2; 7 nucleotides align to TRBD1. CDR1 is SNHLY, CDR2 FYNNEI, per germline. The V and J ends lost 4 bases and 3 bases, in that order; junction bases with no gene match: 6. CDR3 length equals 16 residues.

This clone has just a few counts. The V and J genes are TRBV28 and TRBJ2-7; 12 bases fit TRBD1. CDR3 length: 14 residues. Germline V gene lookup returns CDR1 MDHEN and CDR2 SYDVKM. The V segment lost 7 bases and the J segment 6 bases; nucleotides outside the gene matches: 7. CDR3 protein: CASTGDRGRSEQYF. In DNA form, the CDR3 reads TGTGCCAGCACCGGGGACAGGGGGCGTAGCGAGCAGTACTTC.

V and J are TRBV4-1 and TRBJ2-2; the D gene is possibly TRBD1 (5 bases). In germline, CDR1 is MGHRA, CDR2 YSYEKL. CDR3 length: 13 residues. Trimming removed 2 bases from V and 6 bases from J, with 7 bases in between. CDR3 nucleotide sequence: TGCGCCAGCAGCCAAAAGGGGCCCGGGGAGCTGTTTTTT. Translating it yields CASSQKGPGELFF.

The J gene is TRBJ1-1, the V gene TRBV11-3; 8 nucleotides match TRBD1. This CDR3 region has 12 residues. CDR1 is SGHNT and CDR2 is YENEEA in the germline V gene. The J segment lost 7 bases and the V segment lost 5 bases, leaving 3 bases of the junction unmatched. For the CDR3, the DNA is TGTGCCAGCAGCGTCGACAGGGGTGAAGCTTTCTTT. The encoded protein is CASSVDRGEAFF.

The rearrangement links TRBV19 to TRBJ2-7; tentatively, D is TRBD2 (6 bases). V dropped 10 bases and J dropped 3 bases, with 16 bases sitting between them. Germline V gives CDR1 LNHDA, CDR2 SQIVND (reference sequence). The CDR3 covers 13 residues. CDR3 loop: CATGAGRGYEQYF. The CDR3 bases are TGTGCCACTGGTGCCGGGCGGGGCTACGAGCAGTACTTC.

The J gene is TRBJ2-5, the V gene TRBV12-3 or TRBV12-4; D perhaps matches TRBD1 (6 bases). The CDR3 runs 13 residues. Trimming left V 4 bases short and J 5 bases short, with 11 bases between. The DNA of the CDR3 is TGTGCCAGCAGTTCACAGGGATTCGAGACCCAGTACTTC. It is translated as CASSSQGFETQYF.

The V and J genes are TRBV11-3 and TRBJ2-1; 11 positions match TRBD2. CDR3 length equals 16 residues. Trimming took 0 bases from V and 4 from J; bases not matched to a gene: 2. Looked up from germline, CDR1 is SGHNT and CDR2 is YENEEA. The CDR3 DNA reads as TGTGCCAGCAGCTTAGAAGGGACTAGCGGTTACAATGAGCAGTTCTTC. Translation gives CASSLEGTSGYNEQFF.

J is TRBJ1-2 and V is TRBV6-5; possible D gene TRBD1, 5 bases. The length of the CDR3 is 13 residues. Between the trimmed V and J ends, which lost 5 bases and 7 bases, there was a span of 14 bases. CDR1 MNHEY and CDR2 SVGAGI come from the germline V gene. CDR3 sequence: CASSQRGGTGYTF. CDR3 coding DNA: TGTGCCAGCAGTCAAAGGGGCGGGACTGGCTACACCTTC.

This clone was seen a single time. The CDR3 loop is CASRPFLAGDQYF. The CDR3 DNA sequence: TGTGCCAGCAGACCATTCCTAGCGGGGGATCAGTACTTC. This sequence joins TRBV7-8 and TRBJ2-7; TRBD2 matches at 10 bases. The V segment lost 6 bases and the J segment 10 bases; nucleotides outside the gene matches: 9. CDR3 length: 13 residues. Germline V gives CDR1 SGHVS, CDR2 FQNEAQ.

The rearrangement links TRBV4-2 to TRBJ1-1, with 8 bases aligning to TRBD1. Looked up from germline, CDR1 is LGHNA and CDR2 is YNFKEQ. The CDR3 has 14 amino acids. Germline trimming cut 4 bases from V and 4 bases from J; bases unmatched to any gene: 5. CDR3 nucleotides: TGTGCCAGCAGCCCTGGACAGGGATCCACTGAAGCTTTCTTT. As protein: CASSPGQGSTEAFF.

The chain joins TRBV7-9 to TRBJ2-3; a weak D match, TRBD2 (5 bases). Trimming shortened V by 4 bases and J by 0 bases, and 8 bases separated the two germline ends. Germline V gene lookup returns CDR1 SEHNR and CDR2 FQNEAQ (reference sequence). The CDR3 totals 14 residues. CDR3 sequence reads: CASSWTGSTDTQYF. The CDR3 DNA follows: TGTGCCAGCAGCTGGACGGGGAGCACAGATACGCAGTATTTT.

The chain carries TRBV6-5 and TRBJ2-7; 7 nucleotides match TRBD1. Germline CDR1 reads MNHEY; CDR2 reads SVGAGI. This CDR3 spans 14 amino acids. V dropped 0 bases and J dropped 3; count of bases not matched to a gene: 2. The CDR3 region has the DNA TGTGCCAGCAGTTACTCAGGGACAGACTACGAGCAGTACTTC. This translates into CASSYSGTDYEQYF.

This clone came up a few times. The CDR3 DNA reads as TGTGCCAGCAGTTTAGGGGCCCGTACGAACTATGGCTACACCTTC. The encoded protein is CASSLGARTNYGYTF. This sequence joins TRBV28 and TRBJ1-2, with TRBD1 as a possible D gene (5 bases). Germline V gene data show CDR1 as MDHEN and CDR2 as SYDVKM. V lost 2 bases, J lost 2 bases, and 12 bases lay in between. There are 15 residues in the CDR3.

The CDR3 sequence: CASRLAGRTYNEQFF. CDR3 nucleotides: TGTGCCAGCAGGCTAGCGGGGCGCACCTACAATGAGCAGTTCTTC. The chain recombines TRBV28 with TRBJ2-1; 9 bases are a match to TRBD2. CDR3 length: 15 amino acids. The V segment lost 6 bases and the J segment 2 bases; nucleotides outside the gene matches: 5. CDR1 is MDHEN, CDR2 SYDVKM, per germline.

The rearrangement uses TRBV20-1 and TRBJ1-3, with D uncertain. The V gene lost 3 bases and the J gene lost 7 bases, with 10 bases spanning the gap. The V gene's germline CDR1 is DFQATT and CDR2 SNEGSKA (reference sequence). The CDR3 consists of 12 residues. The CDR3 nucleotides read TGCAGTGCTAGTTCTCTACGGAACACCATATATTTT. This sequence encodes CSASSLRNTIYF.

The rearrangement uses TRBV7-2 and TRBJ1-2; TRBD1 is a possible D gene (5 bases). This CDR3 region has 14 residues. Trimming cost V 6 bases and J 0 bases, with 11 bases left between them. The germline V gene has CDR1 SGHTA and CDR2 FQGNSA. CDR3 protein: CASRSGGTNYGYTF. CDR3 sequence (DNA): TGTGCCAGCAGATCCGGGGGGACTAACTATGGCTACACCTTC.

The J gene is TRBJ2-5, the V gene TRBV28; tentative D call: TRBD1 (5 bases). V was trimmed by 3 bases and J by 5 bases, leaving 13 bases between them. The CDR3 is made up of 14 amino acids. CDR1 is MDHEN and CDR2 is SYDVKM in the germline V gene. In DNA, the CDR3 is TGTGCCAGCAGTTTTCGGCAGGGAAGGGAGACCCAGTACTTC. This sequence encodes CASSFRQGRETQYF. Based on the CDR3 plus reference TRBV28 and TRBJ2-5, the full variable domain is DVKVTQSSRYLVKRTGEKVFLECVQDMDHENMFWYRQDPGLGLRLIYFSYDVKMKEKGDIPEGYSVSREKKERFSLILESASTNQTSMYLCASSFRQGRETQYFGPGTRLLVL.

The chain is built from TRBV28 and TRBJ2-1; 7 bases agree with TRBD1. CDR1 is MDHEN and CDR2 is SYDVKM in the germline V gene. The CDR3 covers 15 residues. CDR3 nucleotides: TGTTCAAGCCGTCCTGGGGACAGAGTCTACAATGAGCAGTTCTTC. Amino acids: CSSRPGDRVYNEQFF.